Listed here are 25 T cell receptor beta chains from one sample, sequenced in a study of shared clonotypes between healthy human individuals. CD8 cells classed as naive were CD45RO-negative and positively selected for CCR7, excluding terminally differentiated effector memory CD45RA+ cells. Sequenced by immunoSEQ multiplex PCR; TCRdb stores in-frame clones only, minus some. The sample comprises around 2.1 million clones, 93% of which are singletons, and about 1.8% rests with the top ten. The sample consisted of naive CD8+ T cells from PBMCs. These receptors originate from a man younger than 30 in good health. Some clones in this sample may be carry-over from other donors' samples.

The chain carries TRBV30 and TRBJ2-5; D not resolved. The J call may not be correct, given that the DNA end is closer to TRBJ2-7. This CDR3 comprises 13 residues. CDR1 is GTSNPN and CDR2 is SVGIG in the germline V gene (reference sequence). The CDR3 DNA follows: TGTGCCTGGAGGGTACGGTCCTCCTACGAGCAGTACTTC. This gives the protein CAWRVRSSYEQYF.

The chain has TRBV18 and TRBJ2-7, with 8 bases aligning to TRBD1. The germline V gene encodes CDR1 KGHSH and CDR2 LQKENI. V gave up 0 bases and J gave up 5 bases; unmatched junction bases: 6. CDR3 length: 15 residues. The CDR3 sequence: CASSPPGVQGDEQYF. CDR3 bases: TGTGCCAGCTCACCACCGGGGGTACAGGGGGACGAGCAGTACTTC.

This rearrangement joins TRBV19 to TRBJ1-4; 9 bases line up with TRBD1. The CDR3 contains 14 residues. The germline gives CDR1 LNHDA, CDR2 SQIVND (reference sequence). Unmatched junction bases numbered 4, after V lost 4 bases and J lost 7 bases. The DNA for the CDR3 is TGTGCCAGTAGTAACACAGGGGGCGTTGAAAAACTGTTTTTT. It translates to CASSNTGGVEKLFF.

This sequence joins TRBV11-3 and TRBJ1-1, with a possible D match to TRBD1 (5 bases). Trimming pared 8 bases from V and 8 bases from J, leaving 15 bases between. Germline-derived CDR1 and CDR2 are SGHNT and YENEEA. CDR3 size: 12 residues. CDR3 sequence reads: CASPYPGPEAFF. The CDR3 DNA reads as TGTGCCAGCCCCTACCCGGGACCCGAAGCTTTCTTT.

The V gene is TRBV7-9, the J gene TRBJ2-1, with TRBD2 matching 9 bases. The V and J ends lost 3 bases and 2 bases, in that order; junction bases with no gene match: 5. There are 16 residues in the CDR3. Germline CDR1 and CDR2: SEHNR and FQNEAQ (reference sequence). The chain's CDR3 is CASSLSSGTTYNEQFF. As DNA, the CDR3 is TGTGCCAGCAGCTTGTCTAGCGGGACCACCTACAATGAGCAGTTCTTC.

On this clone: Other DNA sequences in this sample translate to the same CDR3. The rearrangement uses TRBV9 and TRBJ2-3; perhaps D is TRBD1 or TRBD2 (6 bases each). V was clipped by 3 bases and J by 6 bases, with 11 bases between them. The CDR3 is 13 residues long. Germline loops: CDR1 SGDLS, CDR2 YYNGEE. CDR3 sequence (DNA): TGTGCCAGCAGCGCCGGGGGCGGCGATACGCAGTATTTT. Translation gives CASSAGGGDTQYF.

This clone appeared a single time. The chain has TRBV28 and TRBJ2-1; no clear D. Germline V gives CDR1 MDHEN, CDR2 SYDVKM. CDR3 length: 17 residues. Between the trimmed V and J ends, which lost 5 bases and 6 bases, there was a span of 23 bases. This chain's CDR3 is CASSPIVGLLGSNEQFF. DNA of the CDR3: TGTGCCAGCAGTCCTATTGTTGGTCTCCTGGGCTCCAATGAGCAGTTCTTC.

The rearrangement links TRBV29-1 to TRBJ1-1; possible D gene TRBD1, 5 bases. The CDR3 is 14 amino acids. Germline V gene lookup returns CDR1 SQVTM and CDR2 ANQGSEA. The V gene lost 7 bases and the J gene lost 7 bases, with 22 bases spanning the gap. The CDR3 DNA follows: TGCAGCGCCCACCAGGGCGAGGGGATTATTGAAGCTTTCTTT. This encodes CSAHQGEGIIEAFF. Variable domain in full (rest from reference TRBV29-1 and TRBJ1-1): SAVISQKPSRDICQRGTSLTIQCQVDSQVTMMFWYRQQPGQSLTLIATANQGSEATYESGFVIDKFPISRPNLTFSTLTVSNMSPEDSSIYLCSAHQGEGIIEAFFGQGTRLTVV.

J is TRBJ2-2 and V is TRBV27, with 9 nucleotides matching TRBD1. Trimming at V came to 5 bases and at J to 4 bases, leaving 5 bases not matched to a gene. The germline gives CDR1 MNHEY, CDR2 SMNVEV (reference sequence). The CDR3 length is 15 residues. The CDR3 spells CASSLGTGSTGELFF. DNA for the CDR3: TGTGCCAGCAGTCTCGGGACAGGGAGCACCGGGGAGCTGTTTTTT.

The chain uses TRBV11-2 and TRBJ2-3; 12 bases match TRBD1. The germline V gene encodes CDR1 SGHAT and CDR2 FQNNGV. The trim removed 1 base at V and 6 bases at J, leaving 8 bases unmatched. This CDR3 has 17 residues. CDR3 sequence (DNA): TGTGCCAGCAGCTTAGGCCCGGGACAGGGGGCTAGTGATACGCAGTATTTT. This sequence encodes CASSLGPGQGASDTQYF.

The V and J genes are TRBV2 and TRBJ2-7, with a weak D call TRBD1 (5 bases). Germline assignment: CDR1 SNHLY and CDR2 FYNNEI. The CDR3 extends over 13 amino acids. Deletions cut 3 bases from V and 7 bases from J, with 13 bases between. The CDR3 is CASSDQGHKEQYF. The DNA for the CDR3 is TGTGCCAGCAGTGACCAGGGCCATAAAGAGCAGTACTTC.

The chain joins TRBV4-1 to TRBJ2-7; 7 nucleotides align to TRBD2. Germline lookup yields CDR1 MGHRA and CDR2 YSYEKL. The CDR3 has 15 residues. V was pared by 6 bases and J by 2 bases, with 10 bases of the junction left unmatched. The DNA of the CDR3 is TGCGCCAGCAGACCTGGACTAGTACACACCTACGAGCAGTACTTC. Amino acid sequence: CASRPGLVHTYEQYF.

V gene TRBV6-6 combines with J gene TRBJ1-5, with D possibly matching TRBD1 (5 bases). This CDR3 comprises 14 residues. Per the germline V gene, CDR1 is MNHNY and CDR2 is SVGAGI (reference sequence). V lost 2 bases, J lost 4 bases, and 9 bases lay in between. CDR3 bases: TGTGCCAGCAGTTACGGGACGGGAAATCAGCCCCAGCATTTT. The encoded protein is CASSYGTGNQPQHF.

The J gene is TRBJ2-2, the V gene TRBV11-2; D remains ambiguous. CDR1 SGHAT and CDR2 FQNNGV come from the germline V gene. CDR3 length: 17 residues. V was cut by 4 bases and J by 5 bases, with 20 bases left in between. CDR3 region: CASSSYRILSETGELFF. The CDR3 DNA sequence: TGTGCCAGCAGCTCGTATCGCATCCTCTCGGAAACCGGGGAGCTGTTTTTT.

The chain uses TRBV5-6 and TRBJ1-1; no firm D call. Trimming stripped 4 bases from V and 2 bases from J, with 9 bases between. The CDR3 loop spans 13 amino acids. Germline V CDR1 and CDR2: SGHDT, YYEEEE. As DNA, the CDR3 is TGTGCCAGCAGCACGGGAAAAAACACTGAAGCTTTCTTT. Protein: CASSTGKNTEAFF. The variable domain in full, with the rest retrieved from reference TRBV5-6 and TRBJ1-1, is DAGVTQSPTHLIKTRGQQVTLRCSPKSGHDTVSWYQQALGQGPQFIFQYYEEEERQRGNFPDRFSGHQFPNYSSELNVNALLLGDSALYLCASSTGKNTEAFFGQGTRLTVV.

This sequence joins TRBV5-6 and TRBJ2-2; the D gene is possibly TRBD2 (6 bases). Germline-derived CDR1 and CDR2 are SGHDT and YYEEEE. CDR3 length: 12 residues. Trimming cost V 3 bases and J 7 bases, with 7 bases left between them. This chain's CDR3 is CASSSGLGELFF. Written as DNA, the CDR3 is TGTGCCAGCAGCTCGGGACTCGGGGAGCTGTTTTTT. The whole variable domain, remainder taken from reference TRBV5-6 and TRBJ2-2, is DAGVTQSPTHLIKTRGQQVTLRCSPKSGHDTVSWYQQALGQGPQFIFQYYEEEERQRGNFPDRFSGHQFPNYSSELNVNALLLGDSALYLCASSSGLGELFFGEGSRLTVL.

The J gene is TRBJ1-2, the V gene TRBV19; tentative D call: TRBD1 (6 bases). This CDR3 region has 14 residues. Germline assignment: CDR1 LNHDA and CDR2 SQIVND (reference sequence). The ends were cut back, 3 bases at V and 3 bases at J, with 11 bases in the middle. CDR3 residues: CASSIPRTDYGYTF. The CDR3 nucleotides are TGTGCCAGTAGTATTCCCAGGACAGACTATGGCTACACCTTC.

The chain has TRBV27 and TRBJ2-5; 8 bases fit TRBD1. Trimming cost V 3 bases and J 2 bases; bases outside gene matches: 5. In germline, CDR1 is MNHEY, CDR2 SMNVEV (reference sequence). The CDR3 runs to 15 residues. The DNA of the CDR3 is TGTGCCAGCAGTTTGTCCGGGACAGGACAAGAGACCCAGTACTTC. Translated: CASSLSGTGQETQYF.

The rearrangement uses TRBV6-1 and TRBJ2-5, with D perhaps matching TRBD1 or TRBD2 (6 bases each). This CDR3 comprises 16 residues. Germline assignment: CDR1 MNHNS and CDR2 SASEGT. The germline V and J ends were trimmed by 1 base and 5 bases, with 17 bases remaining between them. The CDR3 reads CASSEGIRGQRETQYF. CDR3 DNA: TGTGCCAGCAGTGAAGGTATCCGGGGGCAGCGGGAGACCCAGTACTTC.

This CDR3 reads CASSPTSGENTGELFF. DNA for the CDR3: TGTGCCAGCAGCCCAACTAGCGGGGAGAACACCGGGGAGCTGTTTTTT. The genes are TRBV14 and TRBJ2-2; 10 bases line up with TRBD2. The CDR3 consists of 16 residues. Germline V gives CDR1 SGHDN, CDR2 FVKESK. The trim removed 4 bases at V and 1 base at J, leaving 3 bases unmatched.

This chain joins TRBV6-6 and TRBJ1-1; 8 positions match TRBD1. J was trimmed by 7 bases and V by 6 bases; bases with no gene match: 13. The CDR3 covers 15 residues. CDR1 and CDR2 (germline): MNHNY, SVGAGI (reference sequence). The DNA for the CDR3 is TGTGCCAGCAGAGCTGACAGGGGAATTATCAGTGAAGCTTTCTTT. Translation: CASRADRGIISEAFF.

The V call is TRBV7-9, the J call TRBJ1-4, with TRBD1 matching over 9 bases. Germline V lookup: CDR1 SEHNR, CDR2 FQNEAQ (reference sequence). CDR3 length: 17 residues. The junction had 9 bases not matched to a gene; V was cut back by 7 bases and J by 0 bases. DNA of the CDR3: TGTGCCAGCACCCCCGGGACAGGGTCTGCAACTAATGAAAAACTGTTTTTT. Residues: CASTPGTGSATNEKLFF.

V gene TRBV11-3 combines with J gene TRBJ2-5; D tentatively reads TRBD1 or TRBD2 (6 bases each). The CDR3 is 13 residues long. Between the trimmed V and J ends, which lost 5 bases and 7 bases, there was a span of 14 bases. Germline V gene lookup returns CDR1 SGHNT and CDR2 YENEEA. This CDR3 is CASSIGGGGTQYF. The CDR3 coding sequence is TGTGCCAGCAGCATAGGAGGGGGAGGGACCCAGTACTTC.

The rearrangement uses TRBV9 and TRBJ2-7, with D uncertain. This CDR3 region has 14 residues. V lost 3 bases, J lost 6 bases, and 16 bases lay in between. The germline CDR1 and CDR2 sequences are SGDLS and YYNGEE. The CDR3, as DNA: TGTGCCAGCAGCGCGACGGGCAGGACCGGCGAGCAGTACTTC. It is translated as CASSATGRTGEQYF.

The CDR3 region is CAAGQGSSYEQYF. CDR3 nucleotide sequence: TGTGCCGCAGGACAGGGGTCTTCCTACGAGCAGTACTTC. The V gene is TRBV27, the J gene TRBJ2-7; 9 bases agree with TRBD1. Trimming took 11 bases from V and 1 from J; bases not matched to a gene: 6. Germline V gives CDR1 MNHEY, CDR2 SMNVEV (reference sequence). The CDR3 runs to 13 residues.